Listed below are T cell receptor beta chains from one sample, sequenced in a study of graft-versus-host responses after intestinal transplantation. No cognate antigen is known for these TCRs. The protocol was immunoSEQ multiplex PCR, while the TCRdb copy is restricted to in-frame clones and leaves out a portion. The repertoire includes approximately 49,000 clones, 70% to 90% of them detected once, and roughly 0.62% sits in the top ten. The material sequenced was unstimulated CD4+ T cells sorted from spleen or lymph node cells, taken before transplant. All receptors come from a human donor who was the organ donor for an intestinal transplant. CDR3s include the opening cysteine and the closing phenylalanine or tryptophan. The D gene is left open where the match is weak. The size field is filled for only some rows; it gives once, few, many or a size class.

d_call j_call clone_size v_call cdr3_aa cdr3_nt
TRBD2 TRBJ2-1 . TRBV7-3 CASSSGLAGAEQFF TGTGCCAGCAGCTCCGGACTAGCGGGAGCGGAGCAGTTCTTC
. TRBJ1-2 . TRBV4-2 CASSHGRGEGGYTF TGTGCCAGCAGTCACGGGAGGGGCGAAGGAGGCTACACCTTC
. TRBJ1-1 . TRBV11-1 CASSSGQMNTEAFF TGTGCCAGCAGCTCCGGACAGATGAACACTGAAGCTTTCTTT
. TRBJ1-2 . TRBV4-3 CASSQARANYGYTF TGCGCCAGCAGCCAAGCCAGGGCTAACTATGGCTACACCTTC
. TRBJ1-1 . TRBV7-6 CASSFRENTEAFF TGTGCCAGCAGCTTTAGAGAGAACACTGAAGCTTTCTTT
. TRBJ1-4 . TRBV6-5 CASTAAGRSNEKLFF TGTGCCAGCACCGCGGCGGGGCGTAGTAATGAAAAACTGTTTTTT
TRBD1 TRBJ2-7 . TRBV6-6 CASYSGTGPYEQYF TGTGCCAGCTATTCCGGGACAGGTCCCTACGAGCAGTACTTC
. TRBJ2-5 . TRBV5-1 CASSSTSGLGETQYF TGCGCCAGCAGCTCCACAAGCGGGTTGGGAGAGACCCAGTACTTC
. TRBJ2-7 . TRBV6-1 CASLSGALYEQYF TGTGCCAGCCTTTCAGGGGCTCTCTACGAGCAGTACTTC
. TRBJ2-3 . TRBV28 CASSLEGGTDTQYF TGTGCCAGCAGTTTAGAAGGAGGCACAGATACGCAGTATTTT
. TRBJ2-7 few TRBV30 CAWREGAGQYF TGTGCCTGGCGGGAGGGGGCGGGGCAGTACTTC
. TRBJ2-3 . TRBV15 CATSRRQAPATDTQYF TGTGCCACCAGCAGGAGACAGGCTCCGGCCACGGATACGCAGTATTTT
TRBD1 TRBJ2-2 . TRBV23-1 CASSQSFLGQGPATGELFF TGCGCCAGCAGTCAATCGTTTTTAGGACAGGGACCTGCCACCGGGGAGCTGTTTTTT
. TRBJ2-7 . TRBV5-4 CASSLEGGAVGPYEQYF TGTGCCAGCAGCTTGGAGGGGGGGGCGGTGGGGCCCTACGAGCAGTACTTC
TRBD1 TRBJ1-3 . TRBV2 CASSLQGTSGNTIYF TGTGCCAGCAGCCTACAGGGGACCTCTGGAAACACCATATATTTT
. TRBJ2-1 . TRBV20-1 CSANPPDEQFF TGCAGTGCCAACCCCCCAGATGAGCAGTTCTTC
TRBD2 TRBJ2-3 once TRBV5-1 CASSLGGSGTDTQYF TGCGCCAGCAGCTTGGGCGGGAGTGGGACAGATACGCAGTATTTT
TRBD1 TRBJ2-7 once TRBV5-1 CASSGGQGYEQYF TGCGCCAGCAGCGGGGGACAGGGGTACGAGCAGTACTTC
. TRBJ1-5 . TRBV10-3 CAIREQSNQPQHF TGTGCCATCAGGGAACAGAGCAATCAGCCCCAGCATTTT
TRBD2 TRBJ2-7 . TRBV6-5 CASSPSREVLYEQYF TGTGCCAGCAGCCCTTCACGGGAGGTGCTGTACGAGCAGTACTTC
TRBD1 TRBJ2-4 . TRBV19 CASSSAGQGVTKNIQYF TGTGCCAGTAGTAGCGCGGGACAGGGTGTAACCAAAAACATTCAGTACTTC
. TRBJ1-1 . TRBV11-2 CASRPPFRGSEAFF TGTGCCAGCAGGCCGCCTTTTCGGGGATCTGAAGCTTTCTTT
TRBD1 TRBJ2-7 . TRBV28 CASRSPYNRGPSYEQYF TGTGCCAGCAGATCGCCGTACAACAGGGGGCCATCGTACGAGCAGTACTTC
TRBD1 TRBJ2-5 few TRBV28 CASSLSGGRGETQYF TGTGCCAGCAGCCTCTCAGGGGGAAGAGGAGAGACCCAGTACTTC
TRBD1 TRBJ1-3 . TRBV18 CASSPFGQGHSGNTIYF TGTGCCAGCTCACCCTTCGGACAGGGACACTCTGGAAACACCATATATTTT
. TRBJ2-2 once TRBV30 CAWSVPIGPGVRELFF TGTGCCTGGAGTGTACCAATAGGTCCAGGGGTTAGGGAGCTGTTTTTT
TRBD2 TRBJ2-5 once TRBV28 CASSSLAGESETQYF TGTGCCAGCAGTTCCCTAGCGGGAGAGTCGGAGACCCAGTACTTC